The rows below give T cell receptor beta chains drawn from one sample of a study of cytomegalovirus exposure and HLA in healthy donors. Here immunoSEQ multiplex PCR was the method, and the copy in TCRdb shows in-frame clones only, minus some. The sample records 150,000 to 200,000 clones, approximately 78% being singletons. The sample taken for sequencing was PBMCs. The receptor source for this set is a woman aged 25 to 39 in good health and CMV-seronegative. Both conserved end residues are part of each CDR3. Fields, in order: clone size, J gene, V gene, D gene, CDR3 DNA, CDR3 protein. D genes are given only for firm matches. Where a row states a size, it is once, few, many or the class of an expanded clone; other rows omit it.

. TRBJ2-5 TRBV2 . TGTGCCAGCAGAAACGGGACAAGCGAAACCCAGTACTTC CASRNGTSETQYF
. TRBJ2-2 TRBV7-2 TRBD2 TGTGCCAGCAGCTTAGTGACTAGCGGGAGGGGGGAGCTGTTTTTT CASSLVTSGRGELFF
. TRBJ2-2 TRBV4-1 TRBD2 TGCGCCAGCAGCCAACCAGGACTAGCGGGGAACACCGGGGAGCTGTTTTTT CASSQPGLAGNTGELFF
. TRBJ2-3 TRBV28 TRBD2 TGTGCCAGCACCCCCGGGACTAGCGGTGATCGGGGCACAGATACGCAGTATTTT CASTPGTSGDRGTDTQYF
. TRBJ2-3 TRBV30 . TGTGCCTGGAGCCTAGGAGGCACAGATACGCAGTATTTT CAWSLGGTDTQYF
. TRBJ2-3 TRBV2 TRBD2 TGTGCCAGCAGTGAAGGGCTAGCGGGGGGGCAGCGCACAGATACGCAGTATTTT CASSEGLAGGQRTDTQYF
. TRBJ2-7 TRBV19 TRBD1 TGTGCCAGTAGTATCTCGGGACAGGGGACCTACGAGCAGTACTTC CASSISGQGTYEQYF
. TRBJ1-1 TRBV2 . TGTGCCAGCAGCCAGGGAAGAAAGACTTCTGAAGCTTTCTTT CASSQGRKTSEAFF
. TRBJ1-1 TRBV14 . TGTGCCAGCAGCCACAGGGGCGACCCTGAAGCTTTCTTT CASSHRGDPEAFF
. TRBJ1-2 TRBV18 TRBD1 TGTGCCAGCTCACCCGGGACAGGGGTCAACTATGGCTACACCTTC CASSPGTGVNYGYTF
few TRBJ1-1 TRBV10-3 TRBD1 TGTGCCATCAGCCAGGACAGGGGGTATACTGAAGCTTTCTTT CAISQDRGYTEAFF
many TRBJ1-3 TRBV6-4 TRBD1 TGTGCCAGCAGTGACGGACAGGGGGCTGGAAACACCATATATTTT CASSDGQGAGNTIYF
. TRBJ2-5 TRBV5-1 . TGCGCCAGCAGCTTGGATGGGGGCGCCAGGGGAGAGACCCAGTACTTC CASSLDGGARGETQYF
. TRBJ2-7 TRBV5-6 TRBD1 TGTGCCAGCAGCTTGGGACAGGGGAGCTCCTACGAGCAGTACTTC CASSLGQGSSYEQYF
. TRBJ2-5 TRBV5-4 . TGTGCCAGCAGCCCCCCGGACTCAACGGCCCAGTACTTC CASSPPDSTAQYF
. TRBJ2-1 TRBV20-1 TRBD1 TGCAGTGCTACAGGGGGCAATGAGCAGTTCTTC CSATGGNEQFF
. TRBJ1-1 TRBV14 . TGTGCCAGCAGCCAAAGAGGCAGGGGAGCTTTCTTT CASSQRGRGAFF
once TRBJ1-1 TRBV5-1 . TGCGCCAGCAGCTTAAATGCAGGGTCCACTGAAGCTTTCTTT CASSLNAGSTEAFF
. TRBJ1-5 TRBV25-1 . TGTGCCAGCAGTGAATCGGGGGTTCAGCCCCAGCATTTT CASSESGVQPQHF
. TRBJ2-7 TRBV15 . TGTGCCACCAGCACGGTGGGGGGCGAGCAGTACTTC CATSTVGGEQYF
. TRBJ2-1 TRBV28 . TGTGCCAGCAGTTCGCCGGTCCTTGAGCAGTTCTTC CASSSPVLEQFF
. TRBJ1-1 TRBV9 . TGTGCCAGCAGCGCTATTGACACTGAAGCTTTCTTT CASSAIDTEAFF
. TRBJ1-4 TRBV6-5 . TGTGCCAGCAGTTACTCGGGGACACCTGAAAAACTGTTTTTT CASSYSGTPEKLFF
. TRBJ2-1 TRBV6-1 TRBD1 TGTGCCAGCAGTGTACAGGGGGCAGGTTACAATGAGCAGTTCTTC CASSVQGAGYNEQFF
. TRBJ1-2 TRBV5-1 . TGCGCCAGCACCCAGGGAGGGGGCTATGGCTACACCTTC CASTQGGGYGYTF
. TRBJ2-3 TRBV28 TRBD2 TGTGCCAGCAGTTTTCTAAGCGGGGGGGCCCAAGATACGCAGTATTTT CASSFLSGGAQDTQYF
. TRBJ1-2 TRBV28 TRBD1 TGTGCCAGCAGTTTTGGACAGGTGGGATACACCTTC CASSFGQVGYTF
. TRBJ2-1 TRBV30 TRBD1 TGTGCCTGGAGTGGCTTAGTCAGGGACAGGGGATCCCAAGGGGAGCAGTTCTTC CAWSGLVRDRGSQGEQFF
. TRBJ2-5 TRBV7-6 TRBD1 TGTGCCAGCAGCCCCGGGACAGGCCAAGAGACCCAGTACTTC CASSPGTGQETQYF
few TRBJ2-3 TRBV7-3 TRBD2 TGTGCCAGCAGCCCAAACCTACTAGCGGGGAGGACAGATACGCAGTATTTT CASSPNLLAGRTDTQYF
. TRBJ2-7 TRBV6-1 TRBD1 TGTGCCAGCAGTCTTAGGGACAGTTCCTACGAGCAGTACTTC CASSLRDSSYEQYF
. TRBJ2-3 TRBV9 . TGTGCCAGCCGTCGTGGTGGCGGGAGCACAGATACGCAGTATTTT CASRRGGGSTDTQYF
once TRBJ2-1 TRBV7-6 TRBD2 TGTGCCAGCAGCTTGATAGCCCCTCTCAGCGGGGGTCGAATGGGCAATGAGCAGTTCTTC CASSLIAPLSGGRMGNEQFF
. TRBJ2-1 TRBV2 . TGTGCCAGCCGAAAAGTGAGCTCCTACAATGAGCAGTTCTTC CASRKVSSYNEQFF
once TRBJ2-7 TRBV11-2 . TGTGCCAGCACCCTTGGGCAGGGCAAAGGCTGGCAGTACTTC CASTLGQGKGWQYF
. TRBJ2-7 TRBV11-2 . TGTGCCAGCAGCCCCGACAGCCTCTCCTACGAGCAGTACTTC CASSPDSLSYEQYF
. TRBJ2-5 TRBV5-6 TRBD1 TGTGCCAGCAGCAAACAGGGGGCTCGGGAGACCCAGTACTTC CASSKQGARETQYF
. TRBJ1-5 TRBV19 TRBD1 TGTGCCAGTAGTGCAGCGGGACAGGGGAATCAGCCCCAGCATTTT CASSAAGQGNQPQHF
many TRBJ1-5 TRBV6-1 TRBD1 TGTGCCAGCAGTGGACAGGGGGGTGAGCCCCAGCATTTT CASSGQGGEPQHF
. TRBJ2-1 TRBV7-3 TRBD1 TGTGCCAGCAGCTTATCAGGGGGCTCGTACAATGAGCAGTTCTTC CASSLSGGSYNEQFF
once TRBJ2-7 TRBV4-1 TRBD2 TGCGCCAGCAGCCAAGAACGTACTAGCGGAAACGAGCAGTACTTC CASSQERTSGNEQYF
once TRBJ2-2 TRBV5-1 . TGCGCCAGCAGCGAAGGGGGTTATGGCGGGGAGCTGTTTTTT CASSEGGYGGELFF
. TRBJ2-3 TRBV5-1 TRBD1 TGCGCCAGCAGCAATTCAGGGGGAGATACGCAGTATTTT CASSNSGGDTQYF
. TRBJ1-2 TRBV28 TRBD1 TGTGCCAGCAGTTTAGGGGGACAGACCTACTATGGCTACACCTTC CASSLGGQTYYGYTF
. TRBJ1-5 TRBV5-1 TRBD1 TGCGCCAGCAGCCCGTCGGACAGGACCAATCAGCCCCAGCATTTT CASSPSDRTNQPQHF
. TRBJ2-7 TRBV6-6 . TGTGCCAGCAGTTCCCCGCGCAGGGGCACCTACGAGCAGTACTTC CASSSPRRGTYEQYF
. TRBJ1-2 TRBV27 . TGTGCCAGCAGTCGATCCGTCTATTCGCCTCTCTATGGCTACACCTTC CASSRSVYSPLYGYTF
. TRBJ2-6 TRBV7-9 . TGTGCCAGCAGCTTAGCGAGACACTCTGGGGCCAACGTCCTGACTTTC CASSLARHSGANVLTF
. TRBJ2-5 TRBV5-1 . TGCGCCAGCAGCTTGGTACGCCGGACAGCTCAAGAGACCCAGTACTTC CASSLVRRTAQETQYF
. TRBJ1-5 TRBV28 TRBD1 TGTGCCAGCAAAAAGGGGACAGATGGCAATCAGCCCCAGCATTTT CASKKGTDGNQPQHF
once TRBJ2-5 TRBV2 . TGTGCCAGCAGTGGGGCCGGTGTGAAAGAGACCCAGTACTTC CASSGAGVKETQYF